Listed below are T cell receptor beta chains from one sample, sequenced in a study of blood T cell repertoires in COVID-19. Some clones are missing from TCRdb's copy, which holds only in-frame ones; the method was immunoSEQ multiplex PCR. The sample consists of 410,000 or so clones, about 89% of them appearing once. The specimen was peripheral blood. All receptors derive from a woman between 40 and 55 years old with COVID-19, enrolled during active disease. CDR3s include the opening cysteine and the closing phenylalanine or tryptophan. D genes are given only for firm matches. Clone size appears in some rows only: once, few, many, or a class for an expanded clone.

d_call,v_call,j_call,clone_size,cdr3_nt,cdr3_aa
-,TRBV3-1/TRBV3-2,TRBJ1-6,-,TGTGCCAGCAGCTTAAGGGCGGGCCATAATTCACCCCTCCACTTT,CASSLRAGHNSPLHF
TRBD1,TRBV27,TRBJ2-1,-,TGTGCCAGCAGTTTATTTTTTGGACAGGGAGGCAATGAGCAGTTCTTC,CASSLFFGQGGNEQFF
TRBD2,TRBV18,TRBJ2-1,-,TGTGCCAGCTCACCCCAGATTAGCGGGGGACACAATGAGCAGTTCTTC,CASSPQISGGHNEQFF
-,TRBV15,TRBJ2-7,-,TGTGCCACCAGCGTCCAGGGTAGCTCCTACGAGCAGTACTTC,CATSVQGSSYEQYF
TRBD1,TRBV12-3/TRBV12-4,TRBJ1-2,-,TGTGCCAGCAGCCAGGGGGCCTATGGCTACACCTTC,CASSQGAYGYTF
-,TRBV9,TRBJ1-1,-,TGTGCCAGCAGCGTAGCTTTGAACACTGAAGCTTTCTTT,CASSVALNTEAFF
TRBD2,TRBV27,TRBJ2-7,-,TGTGCCAGCAGCCCACTAGCGGGAGGATTCGAGCAGTACTTC,CASSPLAGGFEQYF
-,TRBV19,TRBJ1-2,-,TGTGCCAGTAGTAAGGACATTCAGAAATACTATGGCTACACCTTC,CASSKDIQKYYGYTF
-,TRBV28,TRBJ1-2,-,TGTGCCAGCAGTTTGCCAGGGCGGGATTCTAACTATGGCTACACCTTC,CASSLPGRDSNYGYTF
-,TRBV24-1,TRBJ1-2,-,TGTGCCACCAGTGAACCCCAGAGCGAAGCCTACTATGGCTACACCTTC,CATSEPQSEAYYGYTF
-,TRBV27,TRBJ1-2,-,TGTGCCAGCAGTCGTGCTGGGGGCGCGGGCTATGGCTACACCTTC,CASSRAGGAGYGYTF
TRBD2,TRBV4-3,TRBJ2-3,-,TGCGCCAGCAGCCAAGCCGGGACTAGCGCGTTCACAGATACGCAGTATTTT,CASSQAGTSAFTDTQYF
TRBD1,TRBV9,TRBJ2-1,-,TGTGCCAGCAGCGTAGGGCAGGGGGCCTACAATGAGCAGTTCTTC,CASSVGQGAYNEQFF
-,TRBV28,TRBJ2-7,-,TGTGCCAGCAGTTTATACGGGACCTACGAGCAGTACTTC,CASSLYGTYEQYF
-,TRBV9,TRBJ1-5,-,TGTGCCAGCAGCGCCACCGACAGTTCACGACAGCCCCAGCATTTT,CASSATDSSRQPQHF
-,TRBV10-3,TRBJ2-7,-,TGTGCCATCGCCGGGACAACCGGTCCCTACGAGCAGTACTTC,CAIAGTTGPYEQYF
-,TRBV4-1,TRBJ2-3,-,TGCGCCAGCGCAGGGGCTAGCACAGATACGCAGTATTTT,CASAGASTDTQYF
TRBD1,TRBV7-2,TRBJ1-2,-,TGTGCCAGCAAGAATAGACAGGGGGGTACCTATGGCTACACCTTC,CASKNRQGGTYGYTF
TRBD2,TRBV4-3,TRBJ2-1,-,TGCGCCAGCAGCCAAGAACCCCTAGCGGGTAATGAGCAGTTCTTC,CASSQEPLAGNEQFF
TRBD1,TRBV4-1,TRBJ1-1,-,TGCGCCAGCAGCTTACAACAGGGGGCATACACTGAAGCTTTCTTT,CASSLQQGAYTEAFF
TRBD2,TRBV6-2/TRBV6-3,TRBJ2-7,-,TGTGCCAGCAGTCATGGGGCCCCCGGGACTAGCGGGATCGTCTCCTACGAGCAGTACTTC,CASSHGAPGTSGIVSYEQYF
TRBD1,TRBV5-1,TRBJ1-1,-,TGCGCCAGCGGTACGACAGGGTTCACTGAAGCTTTCTTT,CASGTTGFTEAFF
-,TRBV11-2,TRBJ2-5,-,TGTGCCAGCAGCTTTGGCAGGGGAGAGACCCAGTACTTC,CASSFGRGETQYF
-,TRBV5-1,TRBJ2-1,once,TGCGCCAGCAGCTTGGGGCCCCCCTACAATGAGCAGTTCTTC,CASSLGPPYNEQFF
-,TRBV14,TRBJ2-3,-,TGTGCCAGCAGCCCCCTAGTAGTCCAGGATACGCAGTATTTT,CASSPLVVQDTQYF
-,TRBV18,TRBJ1-6,-,TGTGCCAGCTCGCCTAAGACAGATAATTCACCCCTCCACTTT,CASSPKTDNSPLHF
-,TRBV7-3,TRBJ2-5,-,TGTGCCAGCAGCTTGTTACTCTTTTCGACCCAGTACTTC,CASSLLLFSTQYF
TRBD1,TRBV19,TRBJ1-1,-,TGTGCCAGTAGTAGAGGACAGGGGGCTCTAATGAACACTGAAGCTTTCTTT,CASSRGQGALMNTEAFF
-,TRBV30,TRBJ2-7,-,TGTGCCTGGAGCCGGGAGAAGTACGAGCAGTACTTC,CAWSREKYEQYF
TRBD1,TRBV28,TRBJ2-7,-,TGTGCCAGCAGTCATGACAGGGACGAGCAGTACTTC,CASSHDRDEQYF
-,TRBV19,TRBJ2-1,-,TGTGCCAGTACCCAGGGACTGTACAATGAGCAGTTCTTC,CASTQGLYNEQFF
TRBD2,TRBV24-1,TRBJ2-1,-,TGTGCCACCAGTGATTTTGGCGGGGGTACGCCCAATGAGCAGTTCTTC,CATSDFGGGTPNEQFF
-,TRBV6-5,TRBJ2-1,-,TGTGCCAGCGGATCCGGGACTGCGGTTAACGATGAGCAGTTCTTC,CASGSGTAVNDEQFF
TRBD2,TRBV19,TRBJ2-3,-,TGTGCCAGTAGTTCTCCCCTAGCGGGGGCCACAGATACGCAGTATTTT,CASSSPLAGATDTQYF
-,TRBV15,TRBJ2-7,-,TGTGCCACCAGCAGAGAATCAGGCCTCTCCTACGAGCAGTACTTC,CATSRESGLSYEQYF
TRBD2,TRBV19,TRBJ2-1,-,TGTGCCAGTAGTACGCCCGGACTAGCGGGTAACAATGAGCAGTTCTTC,CASSTPGLAGNNEQFF
-,TRBV9,TRBJ1-6,-,TGTGCCAGCAGCCCTCGGACAGATAATTCACCCCTCCACTTT,CASSPRTDNSPLHF
-,TRBV21-1,TRBJ2-2,-,TGTGCCAGCAGCAAAGAGGCAGGGGGAGGAGTTGGAACCGGGGAGCTGTTTTTT,CASSKEAGGGVGTGELFF
-,TRBV19,TRBJ1-4,-,TGTGCCAGTAGTACCCTTTCCACAGGGGAAAAACTGTTTTTT,CASSTLSTGEKLFF
-,TRBV6-6,TRBJ1-1,-,TGTGCCAGCAGTCCGCTCGGGACTATTGAAGCTTTCTTT,CASSPLGTIEAFF
-,TRBV30,TRBJ2-2,-,TGTGCCTGGAGTCGGGGCACCGGGGAGCTGTTTTTT,CAWSRGTGELFF
TRBD1,TRBV4-1,TRBJ1-3,-,TGCGCCAGCAGCCAAGCAACAGGGGCTATCTCTGGAAACACCATATATTTT,CASSQATGAISGNTIYF
TRBD1,TRBV18,TRBJ1-5,once,TGTGCCAGCTCAGACAGGGGGCTCAATCAGCCCCAGCATTTT,CASSDRGLNQPQHF
-,TRBV19,TRBJ1-1,-,TGTGCCAGTAGTAACCGACGGGAGAACACTGAAGCTTTCTTT,CASSNRRENTEAFF
-,TRBV11-2,TRBJ2-7,few,TGTGCCAGCAGCTTAGTGTACGGGAGCCACGAGCAGTACTTC,CASSLVYGSHEQYF
-,TRBV7-9,TRBJ1-6,-,TGTGCCAGCAGCTTTCAGGGTTATAATTCACCCCTCCACTTT,CASSFQGYNSPLHF